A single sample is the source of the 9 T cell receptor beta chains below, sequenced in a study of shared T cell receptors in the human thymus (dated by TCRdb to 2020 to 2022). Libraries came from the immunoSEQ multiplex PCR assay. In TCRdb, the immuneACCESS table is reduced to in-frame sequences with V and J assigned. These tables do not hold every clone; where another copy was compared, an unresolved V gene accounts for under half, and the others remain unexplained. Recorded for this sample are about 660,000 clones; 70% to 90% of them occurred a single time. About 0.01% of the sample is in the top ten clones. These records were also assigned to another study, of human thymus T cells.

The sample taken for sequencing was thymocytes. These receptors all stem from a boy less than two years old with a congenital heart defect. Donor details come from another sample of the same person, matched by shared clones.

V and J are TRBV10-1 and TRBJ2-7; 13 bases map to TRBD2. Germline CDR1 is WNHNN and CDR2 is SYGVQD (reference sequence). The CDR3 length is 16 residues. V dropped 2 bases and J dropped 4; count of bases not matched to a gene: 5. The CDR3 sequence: CASSEPTSGRWYEQYF. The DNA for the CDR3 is TGCGCCAGCAGTGAGCCGACTAGCGGGAGGTGGTACGAGCAGTACTTC.

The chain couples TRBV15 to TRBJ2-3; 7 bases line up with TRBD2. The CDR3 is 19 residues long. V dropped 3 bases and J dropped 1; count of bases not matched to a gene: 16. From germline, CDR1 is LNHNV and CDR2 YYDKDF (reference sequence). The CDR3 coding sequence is TGTGCCACCAGCAGTAAGCCTGCCCGGGGTAGCGGGTGCACAGATACGCAGTATTTT. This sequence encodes CATSSKPARGSGCTDTQYF.

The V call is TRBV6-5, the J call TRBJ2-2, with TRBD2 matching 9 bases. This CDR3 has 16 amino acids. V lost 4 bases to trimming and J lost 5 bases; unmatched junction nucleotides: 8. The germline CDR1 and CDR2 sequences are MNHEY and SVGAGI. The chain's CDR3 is CASSSPGTSRTGELFF. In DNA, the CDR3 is TGTGCCAGCAGTTCCCCCGGGACTAGCAGAACCGGGGAGCTGTTTTTT.

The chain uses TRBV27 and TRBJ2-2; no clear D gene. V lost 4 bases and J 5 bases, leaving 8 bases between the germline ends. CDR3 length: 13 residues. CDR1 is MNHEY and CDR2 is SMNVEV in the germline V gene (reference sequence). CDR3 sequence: CASSSVTTGELFF. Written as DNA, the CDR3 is TGTGCCAGCAGTTCGGTTACGACCGGGGAGCTGTTTTTT.

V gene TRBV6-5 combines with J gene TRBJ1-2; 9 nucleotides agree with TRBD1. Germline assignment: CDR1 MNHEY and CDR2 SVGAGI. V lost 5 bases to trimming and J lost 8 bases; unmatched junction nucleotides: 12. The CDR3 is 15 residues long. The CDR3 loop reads CASSRRDRGENGYTF. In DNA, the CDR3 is TGTGCCAGCAGTCGACGCGACAGGGGGGAAAACGGCTACACCTTC.

The CDR3 coding sequence is TGTGCCAGCAGCTTACAGGGGGCGAGGACCGGGGAGCTGTTTTTT. Its protein is CASSLQGARTGELFF. The rearrangement uses TRBV7-9 and TRBJ2-2, with TRBD1 identical over 8 bases. This CDR3 contains 15 residues. Germline V gene sequence: CDR1 SEHNR, CDR2 FQNEAQ (reference sequence). The J segment lost 5 bases and the V segment lost 2 bases, leaving 4 bases of the junction unmatched.

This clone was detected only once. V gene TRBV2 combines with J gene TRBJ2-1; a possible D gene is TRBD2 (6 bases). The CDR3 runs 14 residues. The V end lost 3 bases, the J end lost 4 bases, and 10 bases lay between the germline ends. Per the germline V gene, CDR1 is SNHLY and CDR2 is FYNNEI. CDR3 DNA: TGTGCCAGCAGTGAGCTAGCGAAGTACAATGAGCAGTTCTTC. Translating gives CASSELAKYNEQFF.

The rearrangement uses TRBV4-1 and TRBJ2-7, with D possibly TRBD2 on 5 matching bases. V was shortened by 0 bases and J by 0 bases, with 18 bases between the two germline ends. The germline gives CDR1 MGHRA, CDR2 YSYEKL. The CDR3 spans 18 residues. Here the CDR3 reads CASSQEYTRRSSSYEQYF. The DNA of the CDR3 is TGCGCCAGCAGCCAAGAATACACTAGACGCTCCAGCTCCTACGAGCAGTACTTC.

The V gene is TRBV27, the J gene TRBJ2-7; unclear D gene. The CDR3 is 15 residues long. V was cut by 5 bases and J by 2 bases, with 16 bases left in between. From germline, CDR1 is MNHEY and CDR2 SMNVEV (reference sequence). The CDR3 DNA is TGTGCCAGCAGTCCTTTTACGCCGAGGCCCTACGAGCAGTACTTC. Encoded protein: CASSPFTPRPYEQYF.